A selection of T cell receptor beta chains follows, all from one sample in a study of blood T cell repertoires in COVID-19. Profiling relied on immunoSEQ multiplex PCR, and the TCRdb table lists in-frame clones only, not all of them. Of 100,000 to 150,000 clones in the sample, roughly 69% were seen once. Sequences were obtained from peripheral blood. The receptors were sampled from a woman in her seventies with acute or convalescent COVID-19. CDR3s leave out the opening cysteine and the closing phenylalanine or tryptophan.

CDR3aa,j_gene,v_gene
AWSGGGSTEAF,TRBJ1-1,TRBV30
AIREGATEAF,TRBJ1-1,TRBV10-3
ASSAGHRVYGYT,TRBJ1-2,TRBV7-2
ASSLAGGNRYNEQF,TRBJ2-1,TRBV7-2
ASSYGGARTDTQY,TRBJ2-3,TRBV6-2/TRBV6-3
ASSFPTSGRLQETQY,TRBJ2-5,TRBV5-4
ASSLGGNTEAF,TRBJ1-1,TRBV11-3
ASSIGQGGQPQH,TRBJ1-5,TRBV19
ASSPPGLAHNEQF,TRBJ2-1,TRBV18
ASSAPGLAGADTQY,TRBJ2-3,TRBV9
ASRGLRDSGTEAF,TRBJ1-1,TRBV10-2
ASSYTSGGTDTQY,TRBJ2-3,TRBV18
ASSFGTGAETQY,TRBJ2-5,TRBV7-8
ASSRTDGNTIY,TRBJ1-3,TRBV19
ASSARGGRETQY,TRBJ2-5,TRBV9
ASSHRQGRSNQPQH,TRBJ1-5,TRBV18
ASSAVAGLTDTQY,TRBJ2-3,TRBV9
ASSYVSGPQH,TRBJ1-5,TRBV6-2/TRBV6-3
ASRAEDRNEQF,TRBJ2-1,TRBV5-4
ASSQIASGGGETQY,TRBJ2-5,TRBV7-6
ASSFVGVDSYEQY,TRBJ2-7,TRBV28
ASSIGLSTDTQY,TRBJ2-3,TRBV19
ASSRGGGGETQY,TRBJ2-5,TRBV6-5
ASSPTGTGRIGGGYT,TRBJ1-2,TRBV25-1
ASSPLGQGASGANVLT,TRBJ2-6,TRBV18
ATSSTGSGNEKLF,TRBJ1-4,TRBV15
ASSLTGVRGTEAF,TRBJ1-1,TRBV28
ASSSSSGGRSRQF,TRBJ2-1,TRBV5-5
ASSYSGGEQF,TRBJ2-1,TRBV6-2/TRBV6-3
ASSRRQEADTQY,TRBJ2-3,TRBV9
ASSARDRGSGRAGELF,TRBJ2-2,TRBV2
ASSRTRLAPGELF,TRBJ2-2,TRBV6-5
ASSPGAMGYGYT,TRBJ1-2,TRBV7-8